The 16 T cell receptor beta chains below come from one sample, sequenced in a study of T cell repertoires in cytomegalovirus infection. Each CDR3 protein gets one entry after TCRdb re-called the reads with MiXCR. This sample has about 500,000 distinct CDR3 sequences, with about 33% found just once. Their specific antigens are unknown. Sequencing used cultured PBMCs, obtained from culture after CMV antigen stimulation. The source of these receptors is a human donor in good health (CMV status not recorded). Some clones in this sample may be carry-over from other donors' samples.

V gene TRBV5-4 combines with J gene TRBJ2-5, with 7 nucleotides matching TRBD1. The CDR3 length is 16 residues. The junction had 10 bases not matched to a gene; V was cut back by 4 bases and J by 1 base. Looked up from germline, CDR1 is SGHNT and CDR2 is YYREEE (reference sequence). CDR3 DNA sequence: TGTGCCAGCAGCCCAAGAGCAGGGGGTTTCCAAGAGACCCAGTACTTC. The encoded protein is CASSPRAGGFQETQYF. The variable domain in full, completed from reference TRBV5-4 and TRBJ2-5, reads ETGVTQSPTHLIKTRGQQVTLRCSSQSGHNTVSWYQQALGQGPQFIFQYYREEENGRGNFPPRFSGLQFPNYSSELNVNALELDDSALYLCASSPRAGGFQETQYFGPGTRLLVL.

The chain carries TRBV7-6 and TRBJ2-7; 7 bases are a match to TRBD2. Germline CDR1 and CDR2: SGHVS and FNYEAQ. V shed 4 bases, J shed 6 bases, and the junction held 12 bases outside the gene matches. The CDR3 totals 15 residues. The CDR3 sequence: CASSSPTGTIFEQYF. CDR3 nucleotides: TGTGCCAGCAGCTCACCGACCGGGACTATCTTCGAGCAGTACTTC.

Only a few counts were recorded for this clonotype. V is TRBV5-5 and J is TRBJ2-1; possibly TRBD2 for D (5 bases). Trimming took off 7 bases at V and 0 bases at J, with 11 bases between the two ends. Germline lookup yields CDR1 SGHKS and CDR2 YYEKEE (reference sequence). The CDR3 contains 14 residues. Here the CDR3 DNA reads TGTGCCAGCTGGACTGGGAGCTCCTACAATGAGCAGTTCTTC. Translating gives CASWTGSSYNEQFF.

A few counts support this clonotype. In DNA form, the CDR3 reads TGTGCCAGCAGTTCCCTTACCGGAGCGTTCACCCTAGCCAAAAACATTCAGTACTTC. As protein: CASSSLTGAFTLAKNIQYF. The V call is TRBV12-3 or TRBV12-4, the J call TRBJ2-4; D not resolved. The CDR3 runs to 19 residues. V shed 4 bases and J shed 0 bases, with 22 bases lying between them.

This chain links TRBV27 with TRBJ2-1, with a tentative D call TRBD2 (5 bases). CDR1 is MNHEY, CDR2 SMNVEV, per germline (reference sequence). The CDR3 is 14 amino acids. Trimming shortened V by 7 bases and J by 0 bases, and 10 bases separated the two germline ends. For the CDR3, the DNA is TGTGCCAGCAAGGCGGGTAACTCCTACAATGAGCAGTTCTTC. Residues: CASKAGNSYNEQFF.

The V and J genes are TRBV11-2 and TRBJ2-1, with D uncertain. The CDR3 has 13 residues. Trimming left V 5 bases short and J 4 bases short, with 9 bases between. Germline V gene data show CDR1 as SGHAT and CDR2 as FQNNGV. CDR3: CASSHDDYNEQFF. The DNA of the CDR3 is TGTGCCAGCAGCCACGACGATTACAATGAGCAGTTCTTC.

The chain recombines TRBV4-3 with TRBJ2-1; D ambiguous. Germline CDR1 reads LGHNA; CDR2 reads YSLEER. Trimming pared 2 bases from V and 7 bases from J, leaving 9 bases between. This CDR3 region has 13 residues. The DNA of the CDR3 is TGCGCCAGCAGCCAATACTATGGGAATGAGCAGTTCTTC. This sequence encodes CASSQYYGNEQFF.

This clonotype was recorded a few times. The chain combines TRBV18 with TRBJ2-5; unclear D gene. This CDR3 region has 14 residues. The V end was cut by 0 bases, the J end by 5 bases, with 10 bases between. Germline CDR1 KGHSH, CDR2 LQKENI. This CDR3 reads CASSPPNQAETQYF. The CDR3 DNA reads TGTGCCAGCTCACCACCGAACCAAGCGGAGACCCAGTACTTC.

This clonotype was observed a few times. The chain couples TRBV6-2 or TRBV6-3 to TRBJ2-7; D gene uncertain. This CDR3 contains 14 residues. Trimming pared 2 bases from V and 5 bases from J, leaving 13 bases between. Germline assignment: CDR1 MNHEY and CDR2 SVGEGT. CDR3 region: CASSYHYRPDEQYF. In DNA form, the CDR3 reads TGTGCCAGCAGTTACCACTATCGACCAGACGAGCAGTACTTC.

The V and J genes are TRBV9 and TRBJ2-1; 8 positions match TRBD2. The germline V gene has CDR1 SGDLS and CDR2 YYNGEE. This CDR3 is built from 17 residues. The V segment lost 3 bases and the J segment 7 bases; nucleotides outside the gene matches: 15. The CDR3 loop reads CASSATTKREQRNEQFF. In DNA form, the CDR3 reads TGTGCCAGCAGCGCGACGACCAAGCGGGAGCAAAGGAATGAGCAGTTCTTC.

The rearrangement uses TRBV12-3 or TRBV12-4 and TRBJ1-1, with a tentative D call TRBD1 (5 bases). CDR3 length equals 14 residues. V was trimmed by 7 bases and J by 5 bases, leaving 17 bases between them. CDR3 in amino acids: CASIPGYEGTEAFF. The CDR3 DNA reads TGTGCCAGCATTCCAGGGTATGAGGGGACTGAAGCTTTCTTT.

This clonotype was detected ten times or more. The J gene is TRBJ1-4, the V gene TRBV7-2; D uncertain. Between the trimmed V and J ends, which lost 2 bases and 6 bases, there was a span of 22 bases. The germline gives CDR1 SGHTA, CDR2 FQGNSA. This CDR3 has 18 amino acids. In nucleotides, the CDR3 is TGTGCCAGCAGCTTATACCCTGATCGATGGAAGGTGGATGAAAAACTGTTTTTT. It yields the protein CASSLYPDRWKVDEKLFF. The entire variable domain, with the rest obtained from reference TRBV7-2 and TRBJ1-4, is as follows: GAGVSQSPSNKVTEKGKDVELRCDPISGHTALYWYRQSLGQGLEFLIYFQGNSAPDKSGLPSDRFSAERTGGSVSTLTIQRTQQEDSAVYLCASSLYPDRWKVDEKLFFGSGTQLSVL.

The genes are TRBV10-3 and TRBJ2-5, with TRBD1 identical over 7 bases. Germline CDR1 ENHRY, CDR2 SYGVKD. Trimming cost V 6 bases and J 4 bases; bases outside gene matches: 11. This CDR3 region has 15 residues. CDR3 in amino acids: CAISWTGSTGETQYF. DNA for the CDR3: TGTGCCATCAGCTGGACAGGATCGACGGGAGAGACCCAGTACTTC.

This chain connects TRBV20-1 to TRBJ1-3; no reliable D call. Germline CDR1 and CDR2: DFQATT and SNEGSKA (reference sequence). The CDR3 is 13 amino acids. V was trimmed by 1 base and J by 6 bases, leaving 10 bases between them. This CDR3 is CSARVTSENTIYF. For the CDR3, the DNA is TGCAGTGCTAGAGTCACATCCGAAAACACCATATATTTT.

The CDR3, as DNA: TGTGCCAGCAGCCGAAACAGGGGAGCTAATTCACCCCTCCACTTT. It yields the protein CASSRNRGANSPLHF. The chain joins TRBV14 to TRBJ1-6, with 7 nucleotides matching TRBD1. The V gene end was trimmed by 4 bases and the J gene end by 6 bases; junction bases not matched to a gene: 6. There are 15 residues in the CDR3. The V gene's germline CDR1 is SGHDN and CDR2 FVKESK.

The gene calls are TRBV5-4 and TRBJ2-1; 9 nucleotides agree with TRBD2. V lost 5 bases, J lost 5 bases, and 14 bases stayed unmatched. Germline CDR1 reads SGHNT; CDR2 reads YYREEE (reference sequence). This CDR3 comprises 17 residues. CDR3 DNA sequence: TGTGCCAGCAGAAAAATCTACCGGACTAGCGTTAACAATGAGCAGTTCTTC. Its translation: CASRKIYRTSVNNEQFF.